Listed below are T cell receptor beta chains from one sample, sequenced in a study of shared clonotypes between healthy human individuals. Clones were read by immunoSEQ multiplex PCR, and TCRdb kept only the in-frame ones, dropping some. Among approximately 500,000 clones, about 95% were seen once, and the ten largest hold roughly 0.06%. The sequenced sample consisted of naive CD4+ T cells sorted from blood. The receptors derive from a woman in her thirties in good health. CDR3s include the opening cysteine and the closing phenylalanine or tryptophan. The D gene is left open where the match is weak.

d_gene	j_gene	v_gene	CDR3aa	CDR3nt
TRBD2	TRBJ2-1	TRBV29-1	CSVVGSWTSGRSGVRASSYNEQFF	TGCAGCGTTGTCGGATCGTGGACTAGCGGGAGGTCCGGTGTACGGGCCAGCTCCTACAATGAGCAGTTCTTC
-	TRBJ1-2	TRBV19	CASRRDSGTGGYTF	TGTGCCAGCCGCCGGGACTCGGGAACGGGTGGCTACACCTTC
TRBD1	TRBJ1-2	TRBV2	CASSGQGANYGYTF	TGTGCCAGCAGTGGACAGGGGGCTAACTATGGCTACACCTTC
TRBD2	TRBJ2-1	TRBV28	CASSSIGTSGVNEQFF	TGTGCCAGCAGTTCAATCGGGACTAGCGGGGTCAATGAGCAGTTCTTC
TRBD2	TRBJ2-1	TRBV12-5	CASGLVPSGSVNYNEQFF	TGTGCTAGTGGTTTGGTCCCTAGCGGGAGTGTCAATTACAATGAGCAGTTCTTC
-	TRBJ1-1	TRBV7-9	CASSFRGASFF	TGTGCCAGCAGCTTCCGGGGGGCATCTTTCTTT
TRBD1	TRBJ1-2	TRBV28	CASSFPTGAYGYTF	TGTGCCAGCAGTTTCCCGACAGGGGCCTATGGCTACACCTTC
-	TRBJ2-1	TRBV28	CASSSAGQGAYNEQFF	TGTGCCAGCAGTTCCGCGGGGCAGGGGGCCTACAATGAGCAGTTCTTC
-	TRBJ2-5	TRBV14	CASSQTFTGLNF	TGTGCCAGCAGCCAAACTTTCACCGGCTTAAACTTC
TRBD2	TRBJ2-1	TRBV28	CASSPGLANYNEQFF	TGTGCCAGCAGCCCGGGACTAGCGAACTACAATGAGCAGTTCTTC
TRBD1	TRBJ1-1	TRBV5-4	CASSPKTNRGLETEAFF	TGTGCCAGCAGCCCTAAAACCAACAGGGGGCTGGAGACTGAAGCTTTCTTT
-	TRBJ2-7	TRBV18	CASSLQGQYYEQYF	TGTGCCAGCTCACTCCAAGGACAATACTACGAGCAGTACTTC
-	TRBJ1-5	TRBV5-5	CASSSSGTTNPQHF	TGTGCCAGCAGCTCCTCCGGGACAACTAACCCCCAGCATTTT
TRBD2	TRBJ2-7	TRBV6-6	CASRSPGLASYEQYF	TGTGCCAGCAGGTCTCCGGGACTAGCGTCCTACGAGCAGTACTTC
-	TRBJ2-5	TRBV15	CATSRDPGVTQYF	TGTGCCACCAGCAGAGATCCCGGGGTGACCCAGTACTTC
-	TRBJ2-1	TRBV27	CASSLRGSSYNEQFF	TGTGCCAGCAGTTTAAGGGGGAGCTCCTACAATGAGCAGTTCTTC
-	TRBJ2-7	TRBV7-9	CASSFSVSYYEQYF	TGTGCCAGCAGCTTCAGCGTTAGCTACTACGAGCAGTACTTC
-	TRBJ2-3	TRBV6-1	CASSERGGSTDTQYF	TGTGCCAGCAGTGAAAGGGGCGGGAGCACAGATACGCAGTATTTT
TRBD2	TRBJ2-3	TRBV29-1	CSVERLAGTDTQYF	TGCAGCGTTGAAAGGCTAGCGGGCACAGATACGCAGTATTTT
TRBD1	TRBJ1-2	TRBV6-1	CASSEQGDVGGYTF	TGTGCCAGCAGTGAACAGGGGGACGTGGGTGGCTACACCTTC
TRBD2	TRBJ2-6	TRBV4-2	CASSQDSGLAGGLRGANVLTF	TGTGCCAGCAGCCAAGATTCGGGTCTAGCGGGAGGGCTACGGGGGGCCAACGTCCTGACTTTC
TRBD1	TRBJ2-7	TRBV5-1	CASSLGTGLDEQYF	TGCGCCAGCAGCTTGGGGACAGGTCTCGACGAGCAGTACTTC
TRBD2	TRBJ2-5	TRBV11-1	CASSSGLAGGETQYF	TGTGCCAGCAGCTCGGGACTAGCGGGAGGAGAGACCCAGTACTTC
-	TRBJ2-5	TRBV4-2	CASSQDRETQYF	TGTGCCAGCAGCCAAGATAGGGAGACCCAGTACTTC
-	TRBJ2-7	TRBV21-1	CATKKEGLAEYYEQYF	TGTGCCACCAAAAAAGAAGGACTAGCGGAATACTACGAGCAGTACTTC
-	TRBJ1-1	TRBV18	CASSPQADGDTEAFF	TGTGCCAGCTCACCACAGGCGGACGGAGACACTGAAGCTTTCTTT
-	TRBJ1-5	TRBV7-2	CASSFSRDQPQHF	TGTGCCAGCAGCTTTTCCAGGGACCAGCCCCAGCATTTT
-	TRBJ2-2	TRBV5-1	CASSDIGDTGELFF	TGCGCCAGCAGCGATATTGGGGACACCGGGGAGCTGTTTTTT
-	TRBJ2-3	TRBV5-1	CASSSYLGADTQYF	TGCGCCAGCAGCTCCTATCTTGGGGCAGATACGCAGTATTTT
TRBD2	TRBJ2-3	TRBV28	CASGAGLPEDTQYF	TGTGCCAGCGGAGCGGGACTCCCGGAAGATACGCAGTATTTT
TRBD2	TRBJ2-1	TRBV28	CASRAPSGEGPDEQFF	TGTGCCAGCAGGGCCCCTAGCGGGGAGGGCCCAGATGAGCAGTTCTTC
TRBD1	TRBJ2-1	TRBV19	CARTDRAMGSTYNEQFF	TGTGCCAGAACAGACAGGGCGATGGGTAGTACCTACAATGAGCAGTTCTTC
TRBD2	TRBJ2-1	TRBV28	CASSFPPGLAGASYNEQFF	TGTGCCAGCAGTTTCCCGCCCGGACTAGCGGGAGCCTCCTACAATGAGCAGTTCTTC
-	TRBJ1-1	TRBV29-1	CSVARAEAFF	TGCAGCGTAGCCCGAGCTGAAGCTTTCTTT
-	TRBJ1-5	TRBV28	CASSSHGNQPQHF	TGTGCCAGCAGTTCCCACGGGAATCAGCCCCAGCATTTT
-	TRBJ2-7	TRBV6-1	CASGGSYEQYF	TGTGCCAGCGGGGGTAGCTACGAGCAGTACTTC
-	TRBJ1-2	TRBV16	CASSQSNTAYSYGYTF	TGTGCCAGCAGCCAATCCAACACAGCCTACAGCTATGGCTACACCTTC
-	TRBJ1-5	TRBV28	CASSLLRDPQHF	TGTGCCAGCAGCCTGCTCCGGGACCCCCAGCATTTT
TRBD1	TRBJ2-7	TRBV4-1	CASSQVDRSYEQYF	TGCGCCAGCAGCCAGGTGGACAGGAGCTACGAGCAGTACTTC
-	TRBJ2-3	TRBV6-5	CASSPLKWPADTQYF	TGTGCCAGCAGCCCCCTAAAGTGGCCGGCAGATACGCAGTATTTT
TRBD1	TRBJ2-2	TRBV7-8	CASSLAGDRDPNTGELFF	TGTGCCAGCAGCTTAGCCGGGGACAGGGACCCAAACACCGGGGAGCTGTTTTTT
TRBD1	TRBJ1-2	TRBV28	CASTPGGQGYGYTF	TGTGCCAGCACACCAGGAGGACAGGGCTATGGCTACACCTTC
-	TRBJ2-3	TRBV6-6	CASSSGTKYF	TGTGCCAGCAGTTCGGGGACAAAGTATTTT
TRBD2	TRBJ2-7	TRBV28	CASGSSGEYEQYF	TGTGCCAGCGGGTCTAGCGGGGAGTACGAGCAGTACTTC
-	TRBJ2-7	TRBV25-1	CASPTSSEQYF	TGTGCCAGCCCTACCAGCTCCGAGCAGTACTTC
-	TRBJ1-2	TRBV30	CAWIPRFVASGYTF	TGTGCCTGGATTCCCCGATTCGTGGCCTCCGGCTACACCTTC
TRBD2	TRBJ2-5	TRBV6-1	CASSDGTSGRETQYF	TGTGCCAGCAGTGACGGGACTAGCGGGAGGGAGACCCAGTACTTC
-	TRBJ1-2	TRBV19	CASSPTGSGGYTF	TGTGCCAGTAGCCCCACAGGGAGTGGCGGCTACACCTTC
-	TRBJ2-7	TRBV6-4	CAMQGPDRYEQYF	TGTGCCATGCAGGGGCCGGATCGATACGAGCAGTACTTC
-	TRBJ2-5	TRBV4-2	CASSQETSSSAQYF	TGTGCCAGCAGCCAAGAAACTAGTTCTAGCGCCCAGTACTTC
-	TRBJ2-4	TRBV2	CASREEWRGKNIQYF	TGTGCCAGCAGGGAGGAGTGGCGGGGAAAAAACATTCAGTACTTC
TRBD2	TRBJ2-7	TRBV9	CASSRVAGDYEQYF	TGTGCCAGCAGCAGGGTCGCGGGAGACTACGAGCAGTACTTC
TRBD1	TRBJ2-5	TRBV7-8	CASSLRQGAETQYF	TGTGCCAGCAGCTTAAGACAGGGTGCAGAGACCCAGTACTTC